The entry that follows covers one T cell receptor beta chain sequence. Its antigen target is currently unknown. No much larger clone exists at a distance of one base, and base qualities are not known. Library prep was done by the immunoSEQ multiplex PCR assay. The multiplex PCR relied on a mix of 60 forward primers for TCR Vbeta segments and 13 reverse primers for TCR Jbeta segments. Amplification of the CDR3 region of rearranged TCR beta genes was performed with a multiplex PCR assay on genomic DNA. The amplified TCR beta libraries were sequenced on the Illumina HiSeq System as 87-base-pair reads. The source study handled its data this way. Across the 500 to 700 repertoires, a later analysis counted 78 million or so unique TCR beta chains, some 11 million of which were shared by at least two donors. Raw reads were error-corrected and collapsed into unique sequences by a nearest-neighbor algorithm in which closely related sequences were merged to remove PCR and sequencing errors. Alignment of CDR3 sequences to IMGT reference sequences was used to assign V, D and J gene segments. Each retained sequence needed at least a six-nucleotide match to both a V gene segment and a J gene segment. A rearrangement counted as productive if the CDR3 had no stop codons and remained in frame with V and J, and every other rearrangement counted as non-productive. Following IMGT convention, CDR3 was defined as the stretch from the second conserved V-encoded cysteine to the conserved J-encoded phenylalanine. In an earlier analysis of 550 to 650 of the donors, sequences lacking an unambiguous match to a single V gene segment were excluded. An earlier analysis of fewer than 650 of the donors classified V segments as functional when productive rearrangements were above 56.7% and as segregating when the standard deviation between donors was above 5%. A statistical classification framework was developed to diagnose cytomegalovirus status using the catalog of TCR beta chain sequences. V and J gene assignment, in a later analysis, came from comparing TCR nucleotide sequences with IMGT/GENE-DB human TR gene sequences. A later analysis assigned CDR3 sequences and most-parsimonious VDJ recombination scenarios with the TCRdist pipeline. A later analysis defined each TCR beta chain by its CDR3 amino acid sequence plus V-gene family, and excluded reads lacking a unique V-gene family. To address suspected cross-contamination and a sequencing artifact, a later analysis removed 592 highly shared, low-generation-probability nucleotide sequences. In a later analysis, a clonal expansion index was calculated for each public chain from normalized within-repertoire ranks of inferred template counts. In a later analysis, generation probabilities were computed with a VDJ recombination model fitted to out-of-frame rearrangements, and the resulting probabilities were checked against IGoR. In a later analysis, hypergeometric tests were used to score TCR-TCR, TCR-HLA and TCR-CMV co-occurrence, with a repertoire-size bias correction applied to TCR pairs. To estimate false discovery rates, a later analysis permuted the HLA or CMV assignments 20 times. A later analysis grouped co-occurring TCRs with DBSCAN, adding TCRdist sequence similarity when clustering within HLA-allele-positive subsets. Repertoires with fewer than 30,000 or more than 120,000 public chains, plus five repertoires with anomalous nucleotide sharing, were excluded from co-occurrence clustering. The immuneACCESS repertoire file appears here via TCRdb, limited to in-frame rearrangements. These files lack a portion of the clones; in checked studies, under half of the deficit traces to unresolved V genes, and the cause of the others is not known. That table is the source of V, J and clone size, and D and trimming were worked out from the DNA. For this sample the table gives about 55,000 clones, of which approximately 80% were detected only once. The top ten hold approximately 1.5% of the sample.

This sample stems from a study of cytomegalovirus exposure and HLA in healthy donors (dated by TCRdb to the late 2010s). Describing the broader study: In an earlier analysis of around 540 of the donors, 250 to 350 Gb of sequence data and 117 million unique TCR beta sequences from about 179 million T cells were reported. The later analysis used no new phenotypic data to find candidate immune exposures, relying instead on TCR beta sequences and their occurrence across donors. In a later genetic analysis, genome-wide SNP genotypes for about 55% of the roughly 670 donors were used, and that subset was treated as a discovery cohort. The T cell repertoires of some 700 subjects were profiled by immunosequencing and related to cytomegalovirus serostatus. Of the roughly 390 genotyped donors, about 84% fell in the genetic ancestry cluster associated with self-reported Caucasian donors. Both class I and class II loci were covered by HLA typing, at four-digit resolution. Every discovery cohort repertoire had been produced on one sequencing platform. A later analysis re-examined previously published TCR beta repertoires from around 670 donors and added high-resolution HLA genotyping to investigate patterns of TCR occurrence. The number of donors typed differed by locus, with about 620-630 for A, B, C, DRB1 and DQB1, more than 500 for DQA1, approximately 580 for DPA1, and about 450 for DPB1. To predict cytomegalovirus infection status, the study combined high-throughput TCR immunosequencing, statistical association of individual TCRs with disease status, and machine learning. Among a few hundred genotyped donors of the cohort, an average of 235,054 unique TCR beta nucleotide sequences were sequenced per donor, around a sixth of them non-productive. Donor age, sex, ethnicity and CMV serostatus were compiled together with the repertoire data. Because of strong linkage in the cohort, five DR-DQ haplotypes were treated as single units for association and clustering. The study aimed to test whether cataloging public T cell receptors could reveal signatures of past pathogen exposure. In addition to the first cohort of around 670 subjects, a separate validation cohort of 130 or so different subjects was used. Roughly 300 gigabases of sequencing data and approximately 80 million unique TCR sequences were included in an early release covering several hundred HLA-typed donors. In an earlier analysis of around 540 of the donors, high-throughput TCR beta sequencing was used to judge whether each TCR beta V gene segment behaved as functional or pseudogenic. Study-wide conclusions, independent of this receptor: Compared with equally common non-associated chains, HLA-associated TCR beta chains in a later analysis were more clonally expanded and had lower generation probabilities. A cluster of highly shared sequence variants was judged likely to be a technical artifact of the sequencing pipeline. A later genetic analysis associated a missense DCLRE1C variant with V-gene and J-gene trimming of TCR beta chains, and an independent cohort replicated the association. The cohort was sequenced for TCR beta chains only, and without alpha or paired-chain data the features that could be detected were limited. Most TCR sequences were observed very rarely across donors, whereas some public TCRs were present in many individuals. Roughly uniform sequencing depth across donors was assumed in presence/absence analyses, although this assumption may not hold. Linkage disequilibrium might explain the correlated functional status among segregating V segments, but an unknown experimental factor could not be excluded. About 17 rarely observed V segments, including chromosome 9 orphons, were excluded from the earlier analysis of about 610 of the donors because counts were too low. The study listed 150 to 200 TCR beta chains as associated with cytomegalovirus. In a later genetic analysis, fewer N-insertions in productive TCRs were reported among donors in an Asian-associated ancestry cluster than the roughly 640-donor mean. A further reported finding was that TCR beta sequences accurately predicted the HLA-A and HLA-B alleles for most subjects in the first cohort. In a later analysis, TCR association rates were found to vary across HLA loci, with the most associated TCRs seen for DRB1 alleles and the fewest for HLA-C alleles. Cytomegalovirus status was reported to be diagnosed by the classifier with high specificity and sensitivity in both the original and validation cohorts. When HLA alleles, especially DR and DQ, strongly co-occurred, attributing TCR associations to individual alleles was difficult. An earlier analysis of approximately 590 of the donors showed that most TCR beta V segments appeared in productive rearrangements either about 87% or about 30% of the time, which broadly matched IMGT annotations. Several of the top co-occurrence clusters appeared to be linked to parvovirus B19, influenza, CMV and Epstein-Barr virus, according to a later analysis. For the cohort, immune exposure information was limited to CMV serostatus. At a false discovery rate of 0.05, a later analysis linked fewer than 20,000 TCR beta sequences to specific HLA alleles. In a later analysis, most CMV-associated TCR beta chains were found to appear HLA-restricted, with HLA associations seemingly driven largely by CMV exposure. The 87-base-pair reads could not distinguish some IMGT-functional V segments, including TRBV6-2 and TRBV6-3, so those segments were excluded. Because HLA typing was missing for some donors at each locus, association tests included only the typed subset. According to the authors, the approach could potentially be generalized to other disease states and immunological phenotypes. In vitro tests confirmed that a few of the cytomegalovirus-associated TCR beta chains recognize cytomegalovirus antigens.

Per the germline V gene, SGHRS is the CDR1 and YFSETQ is the CDR2. From the cysteine up to the phenylalanine, the CDR3 has a length of 13 residues. The entry retains the CDR3 DNA only, 39 bases that are in frame from base 1. V is pared back by 5 bases and J by 6 bases, with 11 bases lying between the germline termini. The cohort was made up of approximately 700 healthy bone marrow donors. Cohort members were all nominally healthy when sampled, although unrecorded immune exposures were likely present. The donor was CMV seronegative and was included in the group of a few hundred seronegative cohort members. A peripheral blood sample was collected from each donor, and TCR beta sequencing was performed on peripheral blood mononuclear cells. The Qiagen DNeasy Blood Extraction Kit was used to extract genomic DNA from the blood cell samples.

The receptor was derived from a female donor in good health and CMV-seronegative. The sample was PBMCs. The chain joins TRBV5-1 to TRBJ1-4; the D segment could be TRBD1, given 5 matching bases. The CDR3 has the sequence CASSGGGDEKLFF. The DNA is as follows: TGCGCCAGCAGTGGGGGGGGTGATGAAAAACTGTTTTTT.